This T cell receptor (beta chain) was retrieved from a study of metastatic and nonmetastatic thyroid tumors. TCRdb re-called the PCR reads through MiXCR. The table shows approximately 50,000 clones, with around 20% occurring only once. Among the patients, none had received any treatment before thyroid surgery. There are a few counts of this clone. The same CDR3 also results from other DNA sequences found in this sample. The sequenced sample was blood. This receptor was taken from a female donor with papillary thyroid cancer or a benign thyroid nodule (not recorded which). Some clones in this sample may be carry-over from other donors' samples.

The CDR3 loop is CASSLNGQAGGELFF. As DNA, the CDR3 is TGTGCCAGCAGCTTAAATGGGCAGGCGGGCGGGGAGCTGTTTTTT. The chain is built from TRBV7-3 and TRBJ2-2, with D possibly matching TRBD2 (5 bases). Trimming cost V 1 base and J 7 bases, with 13 bases left between them. In germline, CDR1 is SGHTA, CDR2 FQGTGA. The length of the CDR3 is 15 residues.